This T cell receptor (beta chain) comes out of a study of blood T cell repertoires in COVID-19. Turning to the study itself: Samples taken during acute and convalescent COVID-19 were collected in the United States, Italy and Spain.

This CDR3 has 13 amino acids. Germline V lookup: CDR1 WNHNN, CDR2 SYGVQD (reference sequence). Assay used: immunoSEQ multiplex PCR; TCRdb lists only in-frame clones, some missing. The data hold some 74,000 clones, with more than 85% observed a single time. As concerns this clone: The junction departs from the called germline gene at one end, perhaps through a read error.

Sequences were obtained from peripheral blood. This receptor was taken from a man aged 50 to 59 with COVID-19, enrolled during active disease. V and J are TRBV10-1 and TRBJ2-3; TRBD2 is a possible D gene (5 bases). The CDR3 loop reads CASSDPSTDTQYF. DNA of the CDR3: TGCGCCAGCAGTGACCCTAGCACTGATACGCAGTATTTT.